This T cell receptor (beta chain) is from a study of T cell responses to AZD1222 COVID-19 vaccine. Findings and caveats of the study: Only five to seven AZD1222 recipients were seropositive at baseline. Variant regions that are unmutated are reportedly the target of nearly half of spike-specific TCRs. Donors skewed white British and female; clonal diversity was possibly underestimated. Researchers report vaccine-associated CD4 TCRs spanning spike, with dominance at 160-218 and 743-854.

Concerning this clone: What it recognizes is unknown.

Profiling relied on immunoSEQ multiplex PCR, and the TCRdb table lists in-frame clones only, not all of them. The sample includes approximately 190,000 clones, more than 80% of them seen just once. V was cut by 0 bases and J by 5 bases, with 10 bases left in between. This CDR3 is 14 amino acids long. Per the germline V gene, CDR1 is KGHSH and CDR2 is LQKENI. Sequencing was performed on peripheral blood, taken 28 days after the second dose of the MenACWY control vaccine. J is TRBJ1-2 and V is TRBV18, with no clear D. The receptor comes from an adult who received the MenACWY meningococcal vaccine as a control. For the CDR3, the DNA is TGTGCCAGCTCACCACCCACAGAGAAGTATGGCTACACCTTC. It specifies CASSPPTEKYGYTF.